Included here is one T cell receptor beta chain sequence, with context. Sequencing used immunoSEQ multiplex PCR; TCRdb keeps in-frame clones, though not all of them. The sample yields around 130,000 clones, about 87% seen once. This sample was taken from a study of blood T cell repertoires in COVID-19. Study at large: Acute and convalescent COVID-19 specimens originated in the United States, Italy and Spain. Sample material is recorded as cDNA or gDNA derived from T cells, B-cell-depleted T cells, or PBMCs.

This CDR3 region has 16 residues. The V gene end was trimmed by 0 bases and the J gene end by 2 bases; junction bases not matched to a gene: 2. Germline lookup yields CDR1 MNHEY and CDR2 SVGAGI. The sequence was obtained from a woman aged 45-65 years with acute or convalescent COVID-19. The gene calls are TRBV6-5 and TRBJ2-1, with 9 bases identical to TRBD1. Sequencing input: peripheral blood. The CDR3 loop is CASSYSGTGTYNEQFF. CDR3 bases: TGTGCCAGCAGTTACTCCGGGACAGGGACCTACAATGAGCAGTTCTTC.